This record covers a single T cell receptor beta chain. This clonotype was counted at least ten times. Its specific antigen is unknown. Qualities for individual bases were not recorded, and no much larger clone is one base off. TCRdb records Illumina HiSeq 2500 as the sequencer. TCR beta libraries were prepared by quantitative 5'-RACE with molecular barcodes. In the original analysis: Disease-linked TCR variants were identified with a new computational method built on a probabilistic model of VDJ rearrangement. TCRdb redid the processing of the public reads, applying fastp at Q25 and MiXCR, and retained in-frame beta chains. Here each entry gathers all rows of one CDR3 protein and keeps the most common genes and DNA. The V and J calls were determined by TCRdb, not by the authors. The sample yields over 60,000 distinct CDR3 sequences; about 5.7% were counted once. The ten largest clones represent around 2.2% of the sample.

This entry is derived from a study of CD8 T cells in ankylosing spondylitis (dated by TCRdb to about 2017). Concerning the study at large: The study set out to find disease-linked TCR variants by profiling T cell receptor beta repertoires in ankylosing spondylitis patients and healthy donors. The full study cohort was made up of 25 ankylosing spondylitis patients and around 100 healthy donors. Samples of peripheral blood were taken, and for ankylosing spondylitis patients, synovial fluid was collected as well.

Study-wide conclusions, independent of this receptor: The disease-linked clones were reported to be significantly enriched in matched synovial fluid samples from ankylosing spondylitis patients. Blood from ankylosing spondylitis patients appeared to be characterized by a TCR beta motif made up of under ten highly homologous amino acid variants. Some of the motif variants had been reported before in the synovial fluid and blood of reactive arthritis patients, a finding that suggests common disease-initiation mechanisms. A CD8+ phenotype was shown by the disease-linked clones, which were found at relatively low frequencies in peripheral blood.

V and J lose 4 bases and 4 bases, and a span of 13 bases separates them. Inclusive of the bounding cysteine and phenylalanine, the CDR3 is 14 residues long. Just the 42-base CDR3 DNA is kept, in frame starting at base 1. Reading the germline V gene (reference sequence) gives CDR1 LNHDA and CDR2 SQIVND. This clonotype was sampled from a male donor with ankylosing spondylitis or in good health (not recorded which). This sequence uses TRBV19 and TRBJ1-1, with the D gene not clear enough to name. Sequenced material: blood, either unsorted or a sorted T cell fraction (not recorded which). The CDR3 sequence is CASSKMGFGTEAFF. The nucleotide sequence is given as TGTGCCAGTAGTAAGATGGGGTTCGGCACTGAAGCTTTCTTT.